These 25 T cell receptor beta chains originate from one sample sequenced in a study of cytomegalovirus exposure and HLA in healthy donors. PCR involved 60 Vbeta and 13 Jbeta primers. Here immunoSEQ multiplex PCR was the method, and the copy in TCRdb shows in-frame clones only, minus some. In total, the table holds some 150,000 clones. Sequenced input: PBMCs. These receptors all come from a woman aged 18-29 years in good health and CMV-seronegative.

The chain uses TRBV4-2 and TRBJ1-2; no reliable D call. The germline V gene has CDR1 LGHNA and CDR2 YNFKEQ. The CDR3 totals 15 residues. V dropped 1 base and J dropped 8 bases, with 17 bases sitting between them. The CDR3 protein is CASSQVLLSTEGYTF. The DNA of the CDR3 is TGTGCCAGCAGCCAAGTCCTTCTTTCGACGGAGGGCTACACCTTC.

CDR3 amino acids: CASSLTGKGTDTQYF. DNA of the CDR3: TGTGCCAGCAGCTTAACGGGAAAGGGGACAGATACGCAGTATTTT. V gene TRBV7-3 combines with J gene TRBJ2-3; D perhaps matches TRBD1 (5 bases). The CDR3 has 15 residues. V lost 0 bases to trimming and J lost 3 bases, with 10 bases between them. Per the germline V gene, CDR1 is SGHTA and CDR2 is FQGTGA.

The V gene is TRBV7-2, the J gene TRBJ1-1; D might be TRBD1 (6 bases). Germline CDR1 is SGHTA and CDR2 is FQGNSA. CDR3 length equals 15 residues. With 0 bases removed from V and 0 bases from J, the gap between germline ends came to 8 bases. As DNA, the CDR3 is TGTGCCAGCAGCTTAGCTGGGGGCATGAACACTGAAGCTTTCTTT. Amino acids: CASSLAGGMNTEAFF.

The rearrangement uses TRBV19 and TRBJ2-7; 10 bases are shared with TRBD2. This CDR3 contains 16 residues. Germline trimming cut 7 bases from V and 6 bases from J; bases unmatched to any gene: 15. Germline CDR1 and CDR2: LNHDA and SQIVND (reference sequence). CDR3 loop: CASTYKGRVAGGEQYV. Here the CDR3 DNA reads TGTGCCAGTACCTATAAAGGCCGGGTAGCGGGAGGCGAGCAGTACGTC.

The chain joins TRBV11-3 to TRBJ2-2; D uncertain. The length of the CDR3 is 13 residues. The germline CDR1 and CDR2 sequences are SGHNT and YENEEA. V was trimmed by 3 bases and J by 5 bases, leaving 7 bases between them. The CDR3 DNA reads TGTGCCAGCAGCTTGGGCCGGACCGGGGAGCTGTTTTTT. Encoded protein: CASSLGRTGELFF.

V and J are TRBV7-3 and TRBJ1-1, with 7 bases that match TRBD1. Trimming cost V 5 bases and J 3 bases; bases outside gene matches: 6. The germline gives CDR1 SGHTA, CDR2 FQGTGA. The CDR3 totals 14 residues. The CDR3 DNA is TGTGCCAGCAGCGAAACAGGGGAGGACACTGAAGCTTTCTTT. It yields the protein CASSETGEDTEAFF.

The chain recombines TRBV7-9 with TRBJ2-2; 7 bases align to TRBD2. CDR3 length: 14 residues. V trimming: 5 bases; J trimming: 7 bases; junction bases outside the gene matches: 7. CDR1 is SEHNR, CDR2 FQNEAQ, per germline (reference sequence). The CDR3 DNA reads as TGTGCCAGCAGCATCACTAGCGTCCTCGGGGAGCTGTTTTTT. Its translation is CASSITSVLGELFF.

The DNA of the CDR3 is TGTGCCAGCAGCCAAAGGGACTTTGAGGACGAGCAGTACTTC. It translates to CASSQRDFEDEQYF. The gene calls are TRBV14 and TRBJ2-7; D is perhaps TRBD2 (6 bases). With 2 bases removed from V and 5 bases from J, the gap between germline ends came to 13 bases. Germline CDR1 reads SGHDN; CDR2 reads FVKESK. This CDR3 comprises 14 residues.

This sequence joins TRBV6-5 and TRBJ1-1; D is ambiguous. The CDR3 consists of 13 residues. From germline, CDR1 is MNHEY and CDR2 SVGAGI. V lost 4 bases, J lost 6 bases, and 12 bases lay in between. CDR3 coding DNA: TGTGCCAGCAGTTCCCCCTGGAGCGCTGAAGCTTTCTTT. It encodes CASSSPWSAEAFF.

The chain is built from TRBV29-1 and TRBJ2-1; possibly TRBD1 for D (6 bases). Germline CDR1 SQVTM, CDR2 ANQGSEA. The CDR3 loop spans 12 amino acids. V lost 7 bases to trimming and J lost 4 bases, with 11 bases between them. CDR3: CSGSGTYNEQFF. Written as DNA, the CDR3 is TGCAGCGGCTCCGGGACATACAATGAGCAGTTCTTC.

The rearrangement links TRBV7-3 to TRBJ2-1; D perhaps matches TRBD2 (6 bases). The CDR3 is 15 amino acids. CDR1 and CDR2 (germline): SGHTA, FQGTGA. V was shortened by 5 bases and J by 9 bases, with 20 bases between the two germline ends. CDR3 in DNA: TGTGCCAGCAGCCCTCAGGAGGGTTCAGTGTTTGAGCAGTTCTTC. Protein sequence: CASSPQEGSVFEQFF.

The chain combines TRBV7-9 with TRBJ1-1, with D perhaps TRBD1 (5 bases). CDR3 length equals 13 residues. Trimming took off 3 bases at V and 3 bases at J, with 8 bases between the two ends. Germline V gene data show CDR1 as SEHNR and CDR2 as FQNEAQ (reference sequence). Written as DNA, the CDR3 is TGTGCCAGCAGCTTTACAGGTCACACTGAAGCTTTCTTT. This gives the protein CASSFTGHTEAFF.

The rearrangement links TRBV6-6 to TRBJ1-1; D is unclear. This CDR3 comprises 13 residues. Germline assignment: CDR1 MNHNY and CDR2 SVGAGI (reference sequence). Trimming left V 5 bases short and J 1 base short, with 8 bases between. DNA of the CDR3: TGTGCCAGCAGTGTACCGGGGAACACTGAAGCTTTCTTT. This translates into CASSVPGNTEAFF.

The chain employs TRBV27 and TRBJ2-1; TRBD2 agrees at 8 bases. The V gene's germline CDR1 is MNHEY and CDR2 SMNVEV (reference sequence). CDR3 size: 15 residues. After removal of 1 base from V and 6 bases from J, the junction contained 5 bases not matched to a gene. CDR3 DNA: TGTGCCAGCAGTTTATGGACTAGCCGTGGCAATGAGCAGTTCTTC. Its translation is CASSLWTSRGNEQFF.

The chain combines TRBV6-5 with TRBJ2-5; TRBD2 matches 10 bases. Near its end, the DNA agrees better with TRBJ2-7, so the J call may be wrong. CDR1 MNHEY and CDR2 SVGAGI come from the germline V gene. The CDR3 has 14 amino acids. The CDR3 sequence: CASRRLAGPYEQYF. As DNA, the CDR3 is TGTGCCAGCAGGCGACTAGCGGGCCCCTACGAGCAGTACTTC.

CDR3 DNA: TGTGCCTGGAGTGTTCGCGGGAGCCGCGAGACCCAGTACTTC. The encoded protein is CAWSVRGSRETQYF. The chain is built from TRBV30 and TRBJ2-5; 7 positions agree with TRBD2. J gave up 5 bases and V 0 bases, and 6 bases lay outside the gene matches. The CDR3 length is 14 residues. The germline CDR1 and CDR2 sequences are GTSNPN and SVGIG (reference sequence). The full variable domain, in which reference TRBV30 and TRBJ2-5 provide the parts outside the CDR3, is SQTIHQWPATLVQPVGSPLSLECTVEGTSNPNLYWYRQAAGRGLQLLFYSVGIGQISSEVPQNLSASRPQDRQFILSSKKLLLSDSGFYLCAWSVRGSRETQYFGPGTRLLVL.

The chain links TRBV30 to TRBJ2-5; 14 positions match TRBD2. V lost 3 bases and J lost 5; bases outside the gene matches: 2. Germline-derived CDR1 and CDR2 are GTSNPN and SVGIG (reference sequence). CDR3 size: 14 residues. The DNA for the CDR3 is TGTGCCTGGAGGGGACTAGCGGGAGTGGAGACCCAGTACTTC. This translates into CAWRGLAGVETQYF.

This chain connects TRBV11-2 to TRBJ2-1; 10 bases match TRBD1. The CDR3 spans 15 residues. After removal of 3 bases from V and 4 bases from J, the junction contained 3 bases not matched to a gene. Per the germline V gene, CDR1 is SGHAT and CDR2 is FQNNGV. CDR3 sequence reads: CASSFGQGVYNEQFF. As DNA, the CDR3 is TGTGCCAGCAGCTTCGGACAGGGGGTATACAATGAGCAGTTCTTC.

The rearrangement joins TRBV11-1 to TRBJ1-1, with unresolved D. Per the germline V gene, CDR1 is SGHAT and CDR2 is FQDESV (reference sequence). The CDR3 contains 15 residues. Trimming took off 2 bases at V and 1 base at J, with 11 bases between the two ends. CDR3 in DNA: TGTGCCAGCAGCTTATCTGTGGCAGGGAACACTGAAGCTTTCTTT. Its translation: CASSLSVAGNTEAFF.

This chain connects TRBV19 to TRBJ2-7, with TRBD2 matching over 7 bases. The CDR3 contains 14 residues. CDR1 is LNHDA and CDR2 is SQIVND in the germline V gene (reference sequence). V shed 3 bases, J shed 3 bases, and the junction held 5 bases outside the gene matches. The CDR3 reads CASSIASGLYEQYF. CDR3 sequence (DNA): TGTGCCAGTAGTATCGCTAGCGGCCTCTACGAGCAGTACTTC.

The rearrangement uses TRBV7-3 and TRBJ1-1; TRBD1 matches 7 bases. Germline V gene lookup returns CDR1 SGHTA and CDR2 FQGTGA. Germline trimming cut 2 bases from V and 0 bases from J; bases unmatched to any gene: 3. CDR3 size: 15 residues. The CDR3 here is CASSLGGQLNTEAFF. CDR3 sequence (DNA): TGTGCCAGCAGCTTAGGGGGACAGCTGAACACTGAAGCTTTCTTT.

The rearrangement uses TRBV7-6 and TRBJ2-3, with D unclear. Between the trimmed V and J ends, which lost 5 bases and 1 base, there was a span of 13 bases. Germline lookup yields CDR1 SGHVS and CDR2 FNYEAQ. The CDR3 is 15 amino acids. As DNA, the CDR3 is TGTGCCAGCAGCGACTCGGTAGGCCGCACAGATACGCAGTATTTT. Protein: CASSDSVGRTDTQYF.

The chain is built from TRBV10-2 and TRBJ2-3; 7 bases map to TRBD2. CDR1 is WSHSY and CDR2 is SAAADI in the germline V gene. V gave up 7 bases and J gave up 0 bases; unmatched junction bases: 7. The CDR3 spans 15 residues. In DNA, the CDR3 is TGCGCCAGCACCCTCCTAGCGGTTAGCACAGATACGCAGTATTTT. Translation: CASTLLAVSTDTQYF.

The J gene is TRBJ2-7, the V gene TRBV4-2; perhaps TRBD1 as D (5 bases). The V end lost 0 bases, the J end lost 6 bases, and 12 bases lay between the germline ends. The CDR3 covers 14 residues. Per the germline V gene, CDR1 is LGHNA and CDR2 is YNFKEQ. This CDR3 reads CASSQDGAVIEQYF. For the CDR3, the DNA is TGTGCCAGCAGCCAAGATGGGGCAGTCATCGAGCAGTACTTC.

The DNA of the CDR3 is TGTGCCAGCAGCGCCTCACTAGCGGGGGTGACCCAGTACTTC. The encoded protein is CASSASLAGVTQYF. The rearrangement links TRBV11-3 to TRBJ2-5; the match to TRBD2 covers 11 bases. The CDR3 loop spans 14 amino acids. From germline, CDR1 is SGHNT and CDR2 YENEEA. With 5 bases clipped from V and 7 bases from J, the junction kept 6 bases outside the gene matches.